This T cell receptor beta chain is from a study of blood T cell repertoires in COVID-19. Study details: PBMCs, B-cell-depleted T cells, or T cells were the source of the cDNA or gDNA that made up the material.

V lost 2 bases and J lost 8, with 13 bases in between. From germline, CDR1 is SGHNT and CDR2 YYREEE (reference sequence). This CDR3 is built from 13 residues. Under the authors' procedure: How many nucleated cells were present was estimated from reference gene primer amplification. Clones were read by immunoSEQ multiplex PCR, and TCRdb kept only the in-frame ones, dropping some. V and J calls and clone size are as listed in that table; D and trimming were resolved from the DNA. The sample lists tens of thousands of clones, 80% to 90% occurring once. The sequence derives from a man aged 55 to 69 with acute or convalescent COVID-19. Source material: peripheral blood. The V and J genes are TRBV5-4 and TRBJ1-2; D is perhaps TRBD1 (6 bases). CDR3 bases: TGTGCCAGCAGCTTCTTAGGACAGCGGGGCTACACCTTC. Amino acids: CASSFLGQRGYTF.